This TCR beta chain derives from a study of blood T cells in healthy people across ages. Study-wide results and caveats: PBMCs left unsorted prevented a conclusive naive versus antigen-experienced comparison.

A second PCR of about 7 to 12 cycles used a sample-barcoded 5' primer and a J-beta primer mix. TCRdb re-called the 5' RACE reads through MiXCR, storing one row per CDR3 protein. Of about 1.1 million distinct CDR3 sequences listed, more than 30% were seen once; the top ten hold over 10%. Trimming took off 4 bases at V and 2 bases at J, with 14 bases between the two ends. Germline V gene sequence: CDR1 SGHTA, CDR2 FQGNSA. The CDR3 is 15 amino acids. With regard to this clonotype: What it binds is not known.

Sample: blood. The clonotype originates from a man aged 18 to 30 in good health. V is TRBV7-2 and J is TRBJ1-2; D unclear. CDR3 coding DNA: TGTGCCAGCAGCTCCCCGAGTTCGAGGAACTATGGCTACACCTTC. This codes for CASSSPSSRNYGYTF.